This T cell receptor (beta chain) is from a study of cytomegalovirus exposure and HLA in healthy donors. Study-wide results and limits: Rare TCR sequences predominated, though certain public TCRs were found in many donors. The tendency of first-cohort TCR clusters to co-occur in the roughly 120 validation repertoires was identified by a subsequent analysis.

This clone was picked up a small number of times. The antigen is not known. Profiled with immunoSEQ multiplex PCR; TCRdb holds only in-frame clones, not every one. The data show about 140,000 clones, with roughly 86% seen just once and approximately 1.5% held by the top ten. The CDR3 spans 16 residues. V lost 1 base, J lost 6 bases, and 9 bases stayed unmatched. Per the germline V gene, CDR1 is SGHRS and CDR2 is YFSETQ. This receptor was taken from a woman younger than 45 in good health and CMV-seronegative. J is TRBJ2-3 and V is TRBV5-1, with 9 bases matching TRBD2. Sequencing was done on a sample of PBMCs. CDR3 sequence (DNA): TGCGCCAGCAGCTTGCAGGCGGGGGGGCCGTACGATACGCAGTATTTT. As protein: CASSLQAGGPYDTQYF.